This TCR beta chain came from a study of cytomegalovirus exposure and HLA in healthy donors. Study outcomes and limitations: Cytomegalovirus-associated TCR beta chains were listed, numbering some 150.

PCR involved 60 Vbeta and 13 Jbeta primers. Sequencing used immunoSEQ multiplex PCR; TCRdb keeps in-frame clones, though not all of them. The sample yields almost 45,000 clones, of which the top ten take up over 7%. The CDR3 consists of 15 residues. CDR1 SGHDN and CDR2 FVKESK come from the germline V gene. Trimming left V 4 bases short and J 3 bases short, with 15 bases between. About this clone itself: Its antigen is not known.

The chain employs TRBV14 and TRBJ1-2; a weak D match, TRBD1 (5 bases). The clonotype was recovered from a male donor in good health and CMV-seronegative. Material: PBMCs. Written as DNA, the CDR3 is TGTGCCAGCAGCCGGTTGGGGCCCCGGGACTATGGCTACACCTTC. Protein sequence: CASSRLGPRDYGYTF.